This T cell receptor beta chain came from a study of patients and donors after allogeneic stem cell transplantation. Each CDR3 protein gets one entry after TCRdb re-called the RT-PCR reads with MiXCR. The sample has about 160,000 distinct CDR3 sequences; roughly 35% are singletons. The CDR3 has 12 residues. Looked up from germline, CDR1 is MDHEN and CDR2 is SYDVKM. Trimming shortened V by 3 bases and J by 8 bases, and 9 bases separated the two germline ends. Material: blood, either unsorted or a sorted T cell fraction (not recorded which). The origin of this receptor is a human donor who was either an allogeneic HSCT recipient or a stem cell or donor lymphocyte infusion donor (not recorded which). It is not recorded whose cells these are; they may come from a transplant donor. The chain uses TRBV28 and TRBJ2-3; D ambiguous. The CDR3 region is CASSLKAGTQYF. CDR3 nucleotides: TGTGCCAGCAGTTTGAAAGCCGGTACGCAGTATTTT.